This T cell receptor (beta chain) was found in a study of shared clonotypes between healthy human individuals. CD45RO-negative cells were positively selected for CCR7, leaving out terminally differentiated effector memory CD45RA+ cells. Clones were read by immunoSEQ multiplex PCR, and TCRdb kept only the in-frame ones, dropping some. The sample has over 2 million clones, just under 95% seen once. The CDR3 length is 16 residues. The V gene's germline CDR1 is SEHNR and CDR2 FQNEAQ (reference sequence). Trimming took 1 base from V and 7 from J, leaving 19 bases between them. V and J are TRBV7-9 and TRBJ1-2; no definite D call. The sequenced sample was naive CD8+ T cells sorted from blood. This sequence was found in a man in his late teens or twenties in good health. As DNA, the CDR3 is TGTGCCAGCAGCTTAGTAATTCCAAGGACGGCCTTTGGCTACACCTTC. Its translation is CASSLVIPRTAFGYTF.